What follows is one TCR beta chain and its context. The data stem from a study of OX40 agonist ivuxolimab in advanced cancers. Study as a whole: Mean age 60 years, range 23 to 79; roughly 82% male.

Some clones are missing from TCRdb's copy, which holds only in-frame ones; the method was immunoSEQ multiplex PCR. The data contain tens of thousands of clones, roughly 81% of them singletons. CDR3 length: 12 residues. Trimming cost V 2 bases and J 6 bases, with 4 bases left between them. Germline values: CDR1 MNHEY, CDR2 SMNVEV (reference sequence). The chain joins TRBV27 to TRBJ2-2; D is undetermined. The receptor comes from an adult with an advanced solid tumor such as melanoma, head and neck, liver or kidney cancer. Sequencing was performed on CD4+ or CD8+ T cells sorted from blood, taken in a trial of the OX40 agonist ivuxolimab. The CDR3 coding sequence is TGTGCCAGCAGTTTAGCTCCCGGGGAGCTGTTTTTT. Its protein is CASSLAPGELFF.